The clone carrying this TCR beta chain was seen only a few times. Its antigen is not known. Trimming at V came to 6 bases and at J to 3 bases, leaving 13 bases not matched to a gene. This CDR3 comprises 16 residues. Germline loops: CDR1 MDHEN, CDR2 SYDVKM. The data belong to a study of beta chain features in type 1 diabetes. Overall study results and limits: The study found moderately but significantly shorter TCRB CDR3s in all four CD4+ subsets of Type 1 diabetes patients. Relative to healthy donors, patients appeared to have naive, central memory and Treg TCRB repertoires that were more similar.

Sequencing targeted expressed TCRB transcripts, as all isolated RNA had been reverse transcribed. An average roughly 3.5 million reads came from naive, central memory and regulatory T cell samples. Here immunoSEQ multiplex PCR was the method, and the copy in TCRdb shows in-frame clones only, minus some. The sample lists around 180,000 clones; approximately 8.1% were seen once. Populations isolated by sorting all had purity greater than 95%. The J gene is TRBJ2-7, the V gene TRBV28; 8 bases map to TRBD1. The specimen was central memory CD4+ T cells from blood. The receptor's source is a middle-aged woman with type 1 diabetes. For the CDR3, the DNA is TGTGCCAGCAGCCACGTCCCCGGGACAGGTGACTACGAGCAGTACTTC. Translation: CASSHVPGTGDYEQYF.